Following are 8 T cell receptor beta chains from one sample sequenced in a study of shared clonotypes between healthy human individuals. Clones were read by immunoSEQ multiplex PCR, and TCRdb kept only the in-frame ones, dropping some. This table has roughly 760,000 clones, less than 85% appearing once. The sample consisted of memory CD4+ T cells sorted from blood. Subset defined: CD45RA-negative fraction. Receptor source: a woman aged 25 to 45 in good health.

The V gene is TRBV19, the J gene TRBJ2-5; 7 bases align to TRBD1. Trimming at V came to 5 bases and at J to 0 bases, leaving 9 bases not matched to a gene. There are 16 residues in the CDR3. The V gene's germline CDR1 is LNHDA and CDR2 SQIVND (reference sequence). The CDR3 DNA sequence: TGTGCCAGTAGTCTGACAGGGCGGTCGTACCAAGAGACCCAGTACTTC. Its protein is CASSLTGRSYQETQYF.

This chain connects TRBV15 to TRBJ2-7, with TRBD1 matching 8 bases. The CDR3 has 15 residues. Germline V CDR1 and CDR2: LNHNV, YYDKDF (reference sequence). Trimming at V came to 1 base and at J to 0 bases, leaving 2 bases not matched to a gene. The CDR3 region has the DNA TGTGCCACCAGCAGAGGGACAGGGAACTCCTACGAGCAGTACTTC. Translating gives CATSRGTGNSYEQYF.

This clone occurred a few times. The rearrangement links TRBV5-1 to TRBJ1-5; the match to TRBD1 covers 7 bases. Germline CDR1 reads SGHRS; CDR2 reads YFSETQ. J was trimmed by 6 bases and V by 2 bases; bases with no gene match: 5. The CDR3 length is 14 residues. The CDR3 here is CASSFTGEGQPQHF. In DNA, the CDR3 is TGCGCCAGCAGCTTTACAGGGGAAGGTCAGCCCCAGCATTTT.

This chain connects TRBV25-1 to TRBJ2-7; D assignment may be TRBD1 or TRBD2 (6 bases each). Per germline, CDR1 MGHDK and CDR2 SYGVNS. Between the trimmed V and J ends, which lost 8 bases and 2 bases, there was a span of 13 bases. CDR3 size: 13 residues. In nucleotides, the CDR3 is TGTGCCAGCGGTGCGGGACACACCTACGAGCAGTACTTC. Its protein product is CASGAGHTYEQYF.

The chain couples TRBV7-2 to TRBJ2-3; D ambiguous. V was shortened by 4 bases and J by 8 bases, with 7 bases between the two germline ends. The germline CDR1 and CDR2 sequences are SGHTA and FQGNSA. The CDR3 runs to 11 residues. CDR3 coding DNA: TGTGCCAGCAGCTCGCGTGCTACGCAGTATTTT. It encodes CASSSRATQYF.

This clone was counted only a few times. Other DNA sequences of this sample code for an identical CDR3. The gene calls are TRBV5-1 and TRBJ2-1; D is perhaps TRBD2 (5 bases). The V and J ends lost 3 bases and 0 bases respectively, with 7 bases between them. Germline V gives CDR1 SGHRS, CDR2 YFSETQ. The CDR3 covers 14 residues. The CDR3 DNA is TGCGCCAGCAGCTACGGGAACTCCTACAATGAGCAGTTCTTC. It codes for CASSYGNSYNEQFF.

CDR3 sequence: CASSSYLDPSQYF. The CDR3 DNA reads TGTGCCAGCAGCTCCTATCTGGACCCATCACAGTACTTC. This chain uses TRBV7-2 with TRBJ2-4, with unresolved D. Germline lookup yields CDR1 SGHTA and CDR2 FQGNSA. The CDR3 runs 13 residues. The germline V and J ends were trimmed by 4 bases and 13 bases, with 17 bases remaining between them.

V is TRBV7-9 and J is TRBJ2-2; tentative D call: TRBD2 (6 bases). V was pared by 2 bases and J by 7 bases, with 11 bases between. CDR1 is SEHNR and CDR2 is FQNEAQ in the germline V gene (reference sequence). This CDR3 spans 14 amino acids. CDR3 protein: CASSLTGEFGELFF. CDR3 DNA sequence: TGTGCCAGCAGCTTAACGGGAGAGTTCGGGGAGCTGTTTTTT. The whole variable domain, filled in from reference TRBV7-9 and TRBJ2-2, reads DTGVSQNPRHKITKRGQNVTFRCDPISEHNRLYWYRQTLGQGPEFLTYFQNEAQLEKSRLLSDRFSAERPKGSFSTLEIQRTEQGDSAMYLCASSLTGEFGELFFGEGSRLTVL.